This record concerns one T cell receptor beta chain sequence. Its antigen is currently unknown. Vbeta (60) and Jbeta (13) primers were used in the PCR. Generated by immunoSEQ multiplex PCR, the TCRdb table keeps only in-frame clones and is missing some. The table has 130,000 to 150,000 clones, roughly 70% seen once. The source of the sample is a study of cytomegalovirus exposure and HLA in healthy donors. Germline V lookup: CDR1 SGHTA, CDR2 FQGTGA. V lost 6 bases, J lost 6 bases, and 14 bases lay in between. This CDR3 comprises 13 residues. Whole-study findings and limits: It was taken for granted in presence/absence analyses that sequencing depth across donors was roughly uniform.

The chain is built from TRBV7-3 and TRBJ1-1, with D maybe TRBD1 (6 bases). The sequenced sample was PBMCs. The receptor's source is a man in his 60s in good health and CMV-seronegative. The DNA of the CDR3 is TGTGCCAGCAGTATGGGCAGGGGTCCTGAAGCTTTCTTT. Residues: CASSMGRGPEAFF.